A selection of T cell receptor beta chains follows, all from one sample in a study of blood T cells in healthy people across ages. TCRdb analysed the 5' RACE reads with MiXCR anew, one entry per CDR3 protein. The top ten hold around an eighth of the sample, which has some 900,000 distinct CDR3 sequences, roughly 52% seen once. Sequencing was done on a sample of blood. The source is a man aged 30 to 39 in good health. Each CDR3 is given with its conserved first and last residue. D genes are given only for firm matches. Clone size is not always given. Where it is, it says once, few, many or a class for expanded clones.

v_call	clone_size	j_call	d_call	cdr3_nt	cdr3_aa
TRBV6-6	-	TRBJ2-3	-	TGTGCCAGCAGTTACTATAGGGGCACAGATACGCAGTATTTT	CASSYYRGTDTQYF
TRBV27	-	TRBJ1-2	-	TGTGCCAGCAGTCACTCCTACAGGGCTGGCTATGGCTACACCTTC	CASSHSYRAGYGYTF
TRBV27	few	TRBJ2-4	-	TGTGCCAGCAGTTTATCGACAAGGGGAAAAAGGTTGGAGAAGCAGTACTTC	CASSLSTRGKRLEKQYF
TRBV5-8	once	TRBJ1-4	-	TGTGCCAGCAGCTTGCGGAGGTCAGCTAATGAAAAACTGTTTTTT	CASSLRRSANEKLFF
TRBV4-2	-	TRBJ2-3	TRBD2	TGTGCCAGCAGCCAATTGCTAGCGGGGGGCACTAGCACAGATACGCAGTATTTT	CASSQLLAGGTSTDTQYF
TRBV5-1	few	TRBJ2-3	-	TGCGCCAGCAGCCTCCTGGTGGGAGGCACAGATACGCAGTATTTT	CASSLLVGGTDTQYF
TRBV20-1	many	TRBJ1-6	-	TGCAGTGTACCGCAAAGTGCGGCGCTCCATTCACCCCTCCACTTT	CSVPQSAALHSPLHF
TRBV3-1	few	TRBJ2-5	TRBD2	TGTGCCAGCAGCCCCGGACTAGCGGGGGGCCAAGAGACCCAGTACTTC	CASSPGLAGGQETQYF
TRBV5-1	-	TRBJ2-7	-	TGCGCCAGCAGCTTGAGCCAGGGCCCCAGCGAGCAGTACTTC	CASSLSQGPSEQYF
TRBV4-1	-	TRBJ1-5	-	TGCGCCAGCAGCCAGTCAGGTACCTATGGCAATCAGCCCCAGCATTTT	CASSQSGTYGNQPQHF
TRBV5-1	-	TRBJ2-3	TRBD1	TGCGCCAGCAAAGCCCAGGGGGCGGATACGCAGTATTTT	CASKAQGADTQYF
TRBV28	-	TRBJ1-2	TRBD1	TGTGCCAGCAGATACTCCGGGACAGGATATGGCTACACCTTC	CASRYSGTGYGYTF
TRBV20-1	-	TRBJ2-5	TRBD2	TGCAGTGCTAGACTAGCGGGGGCCGGGGAGACCCAGTACTTC	CSARLAGAGETQYF
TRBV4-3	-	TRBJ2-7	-	TGCGCCAGCAGCCAAGACAGTCGTGGCGGTTACGAGCAGTACTTC	CASSQDSRGGYEQYF
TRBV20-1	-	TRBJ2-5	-	TGCAGTGCTAGGAAAGACGAGACCCAGTACTTC	CSARKDETQYF
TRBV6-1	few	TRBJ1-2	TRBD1	TGTGCCAGCAAAAAGCCGGGACAGACTAACTATGGCTACACCTTC	CASKKPGQTNYGYTF
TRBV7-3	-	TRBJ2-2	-	TGTGCCAGCAGCTCTGGATATAACACCGGGGAGCTGTTTTTT	CASSSGYNTGELFF
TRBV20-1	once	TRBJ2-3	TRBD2	TGCAGTGCTAGGACCCCCCAGCGGGGGTACACAGATACGCAGTATTTT	CSARTPQRGYTDTQYF
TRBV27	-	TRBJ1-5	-	TGTGCCAGCAGGGGGACAAGCGATAGCAATCAGCCCCAGCATTTT	CASRGTSDSNQPQHF
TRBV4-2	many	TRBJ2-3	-	TGTGCCAGCAGCCAAGATCTTAGAGCAAAAGATACGCAGTATTTT	CASSQDLRAKDTQYF
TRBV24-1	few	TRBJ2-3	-	TGTGCCACCAGTGATTTGCGGGACAGCACAGATACGCAGTATTTT	CATSDLRDSTDTQYF
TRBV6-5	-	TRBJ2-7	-	TGTGCCAGCAGTGACTCGGTTTCGGACGAGCAGTACTTC	CASSDSVSDEQYF
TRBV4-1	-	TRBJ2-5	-	TGCGCCAGCAGCTTCCAATCGGACAGAGTTGAGCAGTACTTC	CASSFQSDRVEQYF
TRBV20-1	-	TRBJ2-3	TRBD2	TGCAGTGATACGAGCGGGGGTAGAGATACGCAGTATTTT	CSDTSGGRDTQYF
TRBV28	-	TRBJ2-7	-	TGTGCCAGCAGTTCCTCCGGGAACGACGCCTACGAGCAGTACTTC	CASSSSGNDAYEQYF
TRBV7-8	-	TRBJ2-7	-	TGTGTCAGCAGCTTACAGATTGCGACCTACGAGCAGTACTTC	CVSSLQIATYEQYF
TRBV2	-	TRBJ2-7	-	TGTGCCAGCAGCCGGTCTGACAGGACGACCTACGAGCAGTACTTC	CASSRSDRTTYEQYF
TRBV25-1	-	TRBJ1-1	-	TGTGCCAGCAGTGAACTCGACCAGAGAAGTGAAGCTTTCTTT	CASSELDQRSEAFF
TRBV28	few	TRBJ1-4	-	TGTGCCAGCAGCTTTTATCTTGAAAAACTGTTTTTT	CASSFYLEKLFF
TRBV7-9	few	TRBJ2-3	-	TGTGCCAGCAGCTTTCCCGGCCCAGATACGCAGTATTTT	CASSFPGPDTQYF
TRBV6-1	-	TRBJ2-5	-	TGTGCCAGCAGTGCCAATACCCGGGAGCAGTACTTC	CASSANTREQYF
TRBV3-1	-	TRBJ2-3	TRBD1	TGTGCCAGCGAGGGACAGGGGACAGATACGCAGTATTTT	CASEGQGTDTQYF
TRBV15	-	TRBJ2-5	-	TGTGCCACCAGCAGAGATCCGGGGTACCAAGAGACCCAGTACTTC	CATSRDPGYQETQYF
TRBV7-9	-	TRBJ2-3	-	TGTGCCAGCAGCAGAGGGGGGACCCCGAGCACAGATACGCAGTATTTT	CASSRGGTPSTDTQYF
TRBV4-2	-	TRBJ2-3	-	TGTGCCAGCAGCCAAGTTGGTTTAAGGGGTTTTAAGACAGATACGCAGTATTTT	CASSQVGLRGFKTDTQYF
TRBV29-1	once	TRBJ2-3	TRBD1	TGCAGCGCGGGACAGGGGTCAGATACGCAGTATTTT	CSAGQGSDTQYF
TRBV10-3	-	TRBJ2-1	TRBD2	TGTGCCATCGGACTAGCGGGGGCCAATGAGCAGTTCTTC	CAIGLAGANEQFF
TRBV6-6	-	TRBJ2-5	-	TGTGCCAGCAGTCTCACCGGGAGAGACCAAGAGACCCAGTACTTC	CASSLTGRDQETQYF
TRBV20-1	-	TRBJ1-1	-	TGCAGTGCTAGAGATATTACGTCTGAAGCTTTCTTT	CSARDITSEAFF
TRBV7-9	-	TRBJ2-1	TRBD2	TGTGCCAGCAGCTTAGCGACGGGGGGGTCCTACAATGAGCAGTTCTTC	CASSLATGGSYNEQFF
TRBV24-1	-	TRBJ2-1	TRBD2	TGTGCCACCAGTGATTTGGCTAGCGGGGCGAGCAATGAGCAGTTCTTC	CATSDLASGASNEQFF
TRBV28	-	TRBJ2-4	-	TGTGCCAGCAGGACCCCGGCGGCCGGGGCCGACATTCAGTACTTC	CASRTPAAGADIQYF
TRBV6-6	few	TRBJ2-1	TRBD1	TGTGCCAGCAGTTATGGACAGGGAAGCTCCTACAATGAGCAGTTCTTC	CASSYGQGSSYNEQFF
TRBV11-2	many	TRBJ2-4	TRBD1	TGTGCCAGCAGCTCAAGGACAGGGGTAAACATTCAGTACTTC	CASSSRTGVNIQYF
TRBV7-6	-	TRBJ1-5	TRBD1	TGTGCCAGCAGCCCGGAGGGACAGGGGAATCAGCCCCAGCATTTT	CASSPEGQGNQPQHF
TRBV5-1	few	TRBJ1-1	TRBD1	TGCGCCAGCAGCGATCTACAGGGGGCGGCGACCACTGAAGCTTTCTTT	CASSDLQGAATTEAFF
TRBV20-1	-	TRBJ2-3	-	TGCAGTGCTAGCCGCCTTCGGGACACGCAGTATTTT	CSASRLRDTQYF
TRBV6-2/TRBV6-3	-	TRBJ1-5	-	TGTGCCAGCAGTTACTCAACCCACCGGGACAGCAATCAGCCCCAGCATTTT	CASSYSTHRDSNQPQHF
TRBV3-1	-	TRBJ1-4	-	TGTGCCAGCAGCCCCTTGAGGGCGTCAACTAATGAAAAACTGTTTTTT	CASSPLRASTNEKLFF
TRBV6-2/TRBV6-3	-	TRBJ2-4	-	TGTGCCAGCAGTTACTACGATCCGGGGGCCAAAAACATTCAGTACTTC	CASSYYDPGAKNIQYF
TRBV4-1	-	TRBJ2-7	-	TGCGCCAGCAGCCAGGCTTGGTTGGACATGAGCTCCTACGAGCAGTACTTC	CASSQAWLDMSSYEQYF
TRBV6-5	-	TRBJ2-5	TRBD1	TGTGCCAGCAGCCAAGACAGGGCCCAAGAGACCCAGTACTTC	CASSQDRAQETQYF
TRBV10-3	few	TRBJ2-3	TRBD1	TGTGCCATCAGTGATCCCGACAGGGCTAGCACAGATACGCAGTATTTT	CAISDPDRASTDTQYF
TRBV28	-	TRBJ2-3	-	TGTGCCAGCAGTCAATATTCGGACATATCTAGCACAGATACGCAGTATTTT	CASSQYSDISSTDTQYF